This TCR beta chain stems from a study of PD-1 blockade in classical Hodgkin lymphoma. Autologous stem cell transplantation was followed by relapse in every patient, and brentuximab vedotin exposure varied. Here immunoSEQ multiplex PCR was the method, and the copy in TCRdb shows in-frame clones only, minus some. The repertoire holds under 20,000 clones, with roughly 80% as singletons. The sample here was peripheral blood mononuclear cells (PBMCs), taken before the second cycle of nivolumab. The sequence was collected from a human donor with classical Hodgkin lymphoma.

CDR3 nucleotides: TGTGCCAGCAGCTTCTTGGGGCCCAATGAAAAACTGTTTTTT. Its translation is CASSFLGPNEKLFF. V is TRBV7-9 and J is TRBJ1-4, with D possibly TRBD1 on 5 matching bases. V lost 3 bases, J lost 5 bases, and 10 bases lay in between. Looked up from germline, CDR1 is SEHNR and CDR2 is FQNEAQ (reference sequence). The CDR3 loop spans 14 amino acids.